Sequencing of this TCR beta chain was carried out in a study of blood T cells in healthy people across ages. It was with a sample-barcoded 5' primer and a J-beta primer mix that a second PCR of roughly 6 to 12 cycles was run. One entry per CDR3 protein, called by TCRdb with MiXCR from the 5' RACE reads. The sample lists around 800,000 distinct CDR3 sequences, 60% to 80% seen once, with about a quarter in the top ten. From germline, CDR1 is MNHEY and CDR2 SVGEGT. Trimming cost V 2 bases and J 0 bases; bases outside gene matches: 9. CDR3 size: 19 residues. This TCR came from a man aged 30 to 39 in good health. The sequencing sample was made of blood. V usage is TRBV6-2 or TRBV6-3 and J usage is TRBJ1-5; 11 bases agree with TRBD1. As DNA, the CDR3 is TGTGCCAGCAGTTACGCGGGACAGGGGGTTCGCTTTAGCAATCAGCCCCAGCATTTT. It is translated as CASSYAGQGVRFSNQPQHF.